This T cell receptor beta chain is from a study of blood T cell repertoires in COVID-19. Looked up from germline, CDR1 is KGHDR and CDR2 is SFDVKD. The CDR3 loop spans 13 amino acids. V trimming: 4 bases; J trimming: 7 bases; junction bases outside the gene matches: 5. Under the authors' procedure: It was from reference gene primer amplification that nucleated cell counts were estimated. Profiled with immunoSEQ multiplex PCR; TCRdb holds only in-frame clones, not every one. V and J calls and clone size are given by that table; D and trimming were obtained from the DNA. The data show roughly 150,000 clones, roughly 91% seen once.

The specimen was peripheral blood. The rearrangement uses TRBV24-1 and TRBJ1-2; 7 bases are a match to TRBD1. This sequence was found in a man aged 18 to 29 with acute or convalescent COVID-19. As DNA, the CDR3 is TGTGCCACCAGTGAGAACAGGGGAGGTGGCTACACCTTC. Its translation is CATSENRGGGYTF.